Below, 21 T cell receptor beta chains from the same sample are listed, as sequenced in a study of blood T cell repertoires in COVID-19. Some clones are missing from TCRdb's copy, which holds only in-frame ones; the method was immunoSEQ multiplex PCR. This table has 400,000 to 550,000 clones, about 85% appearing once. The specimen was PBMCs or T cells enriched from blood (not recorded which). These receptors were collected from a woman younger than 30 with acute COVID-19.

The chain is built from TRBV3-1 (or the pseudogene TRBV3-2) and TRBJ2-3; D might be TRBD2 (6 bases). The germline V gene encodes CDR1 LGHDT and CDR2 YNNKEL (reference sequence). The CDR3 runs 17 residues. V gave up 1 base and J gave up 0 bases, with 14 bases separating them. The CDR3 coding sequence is TGTGCCAGCAGCCAAGGGGGGACTCGCCGGAGCACAGATACGCAGTATTTT. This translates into CASSQGGTRRSTDTQYF.

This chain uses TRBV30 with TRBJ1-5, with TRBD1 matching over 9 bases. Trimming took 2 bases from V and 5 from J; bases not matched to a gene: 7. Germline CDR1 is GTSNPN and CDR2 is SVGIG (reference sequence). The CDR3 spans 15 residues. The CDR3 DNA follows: TGTGCCTGGAGTATTGGGACAGGGAATGATCAGCCCCAGCATTTT. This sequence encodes CAWSIGTGNDQPQHF. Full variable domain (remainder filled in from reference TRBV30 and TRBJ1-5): SQTIHQWPATLVQPVGSPLSLECTVEGTSNPNLYWYRQAAGRGLQLLFYSVGIGQISSEVPQNLSASRPQDRQFILSSKKLLLSDSGFYLCAWSIGTGNDQPQHFGDGTRLSIL.

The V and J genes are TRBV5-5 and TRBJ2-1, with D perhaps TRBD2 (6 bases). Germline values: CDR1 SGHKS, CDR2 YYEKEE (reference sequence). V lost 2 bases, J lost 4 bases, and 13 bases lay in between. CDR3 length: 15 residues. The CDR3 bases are TGTGCCAGCAGCTTCACGCGGGGCTTATACAATGAGCAGTTCTTC. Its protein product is CASSFTRGLYNEQFF.

CDR3 sequence reads: CASSSKREESYEQYF. The CDR3 DNA follows: TGTGCCAGCAGCTCCAAGCGGGAGGAGAGCTACGAGCAGTACTTC. The chain is built from TRBV7-2 and TRBJ2-7; TRBD2 matches at 9 bases. From germline, CDR1 is SGHTA and CDR2 FQGNSA. The CDR3 extends over 15 amino acids. The J segment lost 3 bases and the V segment lost 4 bases, leaving 7 bases of the junction unmatched.

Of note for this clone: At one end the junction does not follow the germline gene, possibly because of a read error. The DNA of the CDR3 is TGTGCCAGCAGGGAAGGTAGCGGGGTAATGTCCTACAATGAGCAGTTCTTC. Translation: CASREGSGVMSYNEQFF. The chain couples TRBV6-1 to TRBJ2-1, with 8 bases that match TRBD2. The germline CDR1 and CDR2 sequences are MNHNS and SASEGT. This CDR3 has 17 residues.

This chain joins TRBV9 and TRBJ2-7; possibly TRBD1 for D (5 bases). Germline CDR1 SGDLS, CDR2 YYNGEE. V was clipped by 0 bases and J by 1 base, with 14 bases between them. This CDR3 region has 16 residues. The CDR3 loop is CASSVGPGPRSYEQYF. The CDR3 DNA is TGTGCCAGCAGCGTAGGCCCAGGGCCGCGTTCCTACGAGCAGTACTTC. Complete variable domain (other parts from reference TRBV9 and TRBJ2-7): DSGVTQTPKHLITATGQRVTLRCSPRSGDLSVYWYQQSLDQGLQFLIQYYNGEERAKGNILERFSAQQFPDLHSELNLSSLELGDSALYFCASSVGPGPRSYEQYFGPGTRLTVT.

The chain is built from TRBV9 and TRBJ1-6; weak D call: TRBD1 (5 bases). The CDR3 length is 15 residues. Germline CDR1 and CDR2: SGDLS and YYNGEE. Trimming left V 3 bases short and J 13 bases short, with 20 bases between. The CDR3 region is CASSGSWAGPTPLHF. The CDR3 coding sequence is TGTGCCAGCAGCGGGAGTTGGGCAGGGCCCACGCCCCTCCACTTT.

The CDR3: CASAPDRDNQPQHF. The DNA for the CDR3 is TGTGCTAGTGCCCCCGACAGGGACAATCAGCCCCAGCATTTT. The chain is built from TRBV12-5 and TRBJ1-5; 7 bases are a match to TRBD1. The CDR3 is 14 amino acids. CDR1 and CDR2 (germline): LGHNT, FRNRAP. The V gene end was trimmed by 7 bases and the J gene end by 3 bases; junction bases not matched to a gene: 6. The complete variable domain, with remaining parts taken from reference TRBV12-5 and TRBJ1-5, reads DARVTQTPRHKVTEMGQEVTMRCQPILGHNTVFWYRQTMMQGLELLAYFRNRAPLDDSGMPKDRFSAEMPDATLATLKIQPSEPRDSAVYFCASAPDRDNQPQHFGDGTRLSIL.

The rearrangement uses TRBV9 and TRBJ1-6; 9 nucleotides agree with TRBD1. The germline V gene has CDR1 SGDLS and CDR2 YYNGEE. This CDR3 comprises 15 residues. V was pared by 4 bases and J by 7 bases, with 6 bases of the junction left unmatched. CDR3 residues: CASSPPGQGNSPLHF. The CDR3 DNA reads TGTGCCAGCAGCCCGCCGGGACAGGGAAATTCACCCCTCCACTTT.

The CDR3 nucleotides read TGCGCCAGCAGCCAAGTGTCACTGTCGGATTCACCCCTCCACTTT. It specifies CASSQVSLSDSPLHF. The chain combines TRBV4-1 with TRBJ1-6; the D is unclear. Germline V gene sequence: CDR1 MGHRA, CDR2 YSYEKL. The CDR3 runs to 15 residues. V was cut by 1 base and J by 8 bases, with 12 bases left in between.

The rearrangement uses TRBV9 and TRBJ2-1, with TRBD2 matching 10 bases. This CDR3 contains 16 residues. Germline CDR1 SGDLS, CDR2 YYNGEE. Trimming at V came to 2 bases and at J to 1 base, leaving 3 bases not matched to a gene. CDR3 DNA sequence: TGTGCCAGCAGCGTGCCGACTAGCGGGTCCTACAATGAGCAGTTCTTC. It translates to CASSVPTSGSYNEQFF.

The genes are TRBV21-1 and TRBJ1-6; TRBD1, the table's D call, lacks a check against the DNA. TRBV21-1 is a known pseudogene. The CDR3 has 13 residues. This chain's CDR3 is CASSTWTETPLHF. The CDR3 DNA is TGTGCCAGCAGCACCTGGACAGAGACTCCCCTCCACTTT.

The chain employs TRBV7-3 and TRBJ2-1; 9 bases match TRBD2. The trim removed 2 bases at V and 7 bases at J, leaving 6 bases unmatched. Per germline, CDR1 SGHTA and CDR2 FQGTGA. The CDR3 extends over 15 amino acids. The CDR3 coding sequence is TGTGCCAGCAGCTTAGGTAGCGGGGGTTCAAATGAGCAGTTCTTC. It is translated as CASSLGSGGSNEQFF.

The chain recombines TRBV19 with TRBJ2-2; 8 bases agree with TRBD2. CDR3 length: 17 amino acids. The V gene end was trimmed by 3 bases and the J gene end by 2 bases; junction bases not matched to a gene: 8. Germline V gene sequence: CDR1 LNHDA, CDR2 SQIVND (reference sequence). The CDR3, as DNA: TGTGCCAGTAGTATTCTCGCGGGGGGACCTAACACCGGGGAGCTGTTTTTT. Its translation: CASSILAGGPNTGELFF.

Written as DNA, the CDR3 is TGTGCCAGCAGCCCAGGACTAGCGGGAGTAGTGGATACGCAGTATTTT. It is translated as CASSPGLAGVVDTQYF. J is TRBJ2-3 and V is TRBV3-1 (or the pseudogene TRBV3-2), with 13 bases fitting TRBD2. The J segment lost 6 bases and the V segment lost 4 bases, leaving 7 bases of the junction unmatched. Germline CDR1 is LGHDT and CDR2 is YNNKEL (reference sequence). This CDR3 is built from 16 residues.

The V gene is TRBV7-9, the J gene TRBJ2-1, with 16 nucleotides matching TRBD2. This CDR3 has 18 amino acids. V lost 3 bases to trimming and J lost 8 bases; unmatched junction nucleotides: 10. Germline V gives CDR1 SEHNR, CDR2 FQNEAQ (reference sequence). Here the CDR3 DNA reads TGTGCCAGCAGCTTCCCCGGGACTAGCGGGAGGGCCATAGATGAGCAGTTCTTC. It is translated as CASSFPGTSGRAIDEQFF.

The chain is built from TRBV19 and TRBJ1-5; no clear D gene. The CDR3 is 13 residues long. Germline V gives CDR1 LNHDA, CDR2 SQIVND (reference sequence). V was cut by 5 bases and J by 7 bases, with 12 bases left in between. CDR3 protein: CASSPNPRQPQHF. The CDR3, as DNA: TGTGCCAGTAGTCCCAATCCTCGGCAGCCCCAGCATTTT. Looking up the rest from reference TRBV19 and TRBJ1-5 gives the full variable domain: DGGITQSPKYLFRKEGQNVTLSCEQNLNHDAMYWYRQDPGQGLRLIYYSQIVNDFQKGDIAEGYSVSREKKESFPLTVTSAQKNPTAFYLCASSPNPRQPQHFGDGTRLSIL.

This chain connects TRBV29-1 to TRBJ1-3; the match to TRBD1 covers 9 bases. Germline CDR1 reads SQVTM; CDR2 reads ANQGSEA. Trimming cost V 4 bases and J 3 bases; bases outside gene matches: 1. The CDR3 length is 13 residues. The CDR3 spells CSVGTGDGNTIYF. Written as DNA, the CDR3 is TGCAGCGTTGGGACAGGGGATGGAAACACCATATATTTT.

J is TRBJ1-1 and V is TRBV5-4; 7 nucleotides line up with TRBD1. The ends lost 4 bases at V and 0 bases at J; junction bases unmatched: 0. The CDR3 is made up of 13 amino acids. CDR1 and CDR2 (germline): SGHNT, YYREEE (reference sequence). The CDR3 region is CASSDRVNTEAFF. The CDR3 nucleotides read TGTGCCAGCAGCGACAGGGTGAACACTGAAGCTTTCTTT.

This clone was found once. This chain's CDR3 is CASGNRDNNQPQHF. CDR3 DNA: TGTGCCAGCGGCAACCGGGACAATAATCAGCCCCAGCATTTT. J is TRBJ1-5 and V is TRBV6-6, with D possibly being TRBD1 (6 bases). This CDR3 comprises 14 residues. CDR1 and CDR2 from the germline V gene are MNHNY and SVGAGI (reference sequence). Trimming left V 8 bases short and J 4 bases short, with 15 bases between.

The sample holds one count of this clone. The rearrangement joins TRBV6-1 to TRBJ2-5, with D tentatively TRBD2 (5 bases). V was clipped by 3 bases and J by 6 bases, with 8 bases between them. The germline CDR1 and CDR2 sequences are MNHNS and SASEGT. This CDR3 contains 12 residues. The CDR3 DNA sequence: TGTGCCAGCAGTGAGGAGGTCCAGACCCAGTACTTC. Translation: CASSEEVQTQYF.